The subject of this entry is one TCR beta chain. TCRdb reprocessed the RT-PCR reads via MiXCR and lists one record per CDR3 protein. This table holds 800,000 or so distinct CDR3 sequences, around 20% found once. These data belong to a study of response to subunit inactivated influenza vaccine. J gave up 5 bases and V 3 bases, and 8 bases lay outside the gene matches. CDR1 LGHNA and CDR2 YSLEER come from the germline V gene. The CDR3 is 15 amino acids. The sample was PBMCs from blood, taken 5 days after vaccination. The chain couples TRBV4-3 to TRBJ2-5; 8 bases are shared with TRBD1. This receptor was obtained from a man in his fifties or sixties who received an inactivated influenza vaccine. Here the CDR3 DNA reads TGCGCCAGCAGCCAGACAGGGGTTTGGTTGGAGACCCAGTACTTC. Amino acids: CASSQTGVWLETQYF.